This T cell receptor beta chain appears in the sequencing data of a study of lymphopenia after photon versus proton radiotherapy. Study-level points and caveats: After the lymphocyte nadir, photon-treated repertoires showed oligoclonal expansion, especially of CD8+ Temra cells. Better survival with proton therapy was suggested as possible, not demonstrated. In patients who died, overall survival fell as post-nadir TCR diversity dropped more. Proton therapy kept repertoires fairly stable, unlike photons, which gained effector/memory cells.

The CDR3 is made up of 16 amino acids. Germline V gives CDR1 LNHNV, CDR2 YYDKDF (reference sequence). V was pared by 4 bases and J by 5 bases, with 8 bases of the junction left unmatched. Clones were read by immunoSEQ multiplex PCR, and TCRdb kept only the in-frame ones, dropping some. Of 68,000 or so clones in the sample, roughly 88% were seen once. Note on this clone: The antigen remains unidentified.

The chain employs TRBV15 and TRBJ2-1; TRBD2 matches at 10 bases. The sample consisted of peripheral blood, taken from a patient treated with photon-based radiotherapy. The clonotype comes from a woman in her 70s with pancreatic cancer. This CDR3 reads CATSIPGTSVHNEQFF. Written as DNA, the CDR3 is TGTGCCACCAGCATTCCCGGGACTAGCGTCCACAATGAGCAGTTCTTC.